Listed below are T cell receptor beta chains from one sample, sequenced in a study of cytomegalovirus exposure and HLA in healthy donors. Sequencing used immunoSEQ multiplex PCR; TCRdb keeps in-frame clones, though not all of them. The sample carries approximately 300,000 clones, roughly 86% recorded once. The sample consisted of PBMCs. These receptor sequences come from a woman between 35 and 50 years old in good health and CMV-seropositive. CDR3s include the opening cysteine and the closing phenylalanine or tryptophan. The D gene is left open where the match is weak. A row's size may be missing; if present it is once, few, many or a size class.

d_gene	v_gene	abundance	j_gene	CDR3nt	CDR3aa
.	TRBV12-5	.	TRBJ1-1	TGTGCTAGTGGTTTGCATCTTCGGTCGGGGGACACTGAAGCTTTCTTT	CASGLHLRSGDTEAFF
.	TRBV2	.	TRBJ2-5	TGTGCCAGCAGTGCACTAGCTGCCCAAGAGACCCAGTACTTC	CASSALAAQETQYF
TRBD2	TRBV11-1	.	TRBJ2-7	TGTGCCAGCAGCTTATTGCGCGGGAGTTACGAGCAGTACTTC	CASSLLRGSYEQYF
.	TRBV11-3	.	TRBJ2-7	TGTGCCAGCAGCTTCATCCCCTACGAGCAGTACTTC	CASSFIPYEQYF
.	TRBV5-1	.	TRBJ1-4	TGCGCCAGCAGCTTGGTGGGATTCGAGGGTGAAAAACTGTTTTTT	CASSLVGFEGEKLFF
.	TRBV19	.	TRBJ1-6	TGTGCCAGTAGCCCGGGGAGGGGTGCCTATAATTCACCCCTCCACTTT	CASSPGRGAYNSPLHF
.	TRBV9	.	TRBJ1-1	TGTGCCAGCAGCGTAGGCGAGGTCTCCGGGACTGAAGCTTTCTTT	CASSVGEVSGTEAFF
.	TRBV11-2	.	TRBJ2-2	TGTGCCAGCAGCTTAGGGGGTGGGGGGATGAACACCGGGGAGCTGTTTTTT	CASSLGGGGMNTGELFF
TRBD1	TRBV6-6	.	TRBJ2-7	TGTGCCAGCAGCCGTGGACAGGGGGGCTCCTACGAGCAGTACTTC	CASSRGQGGSYEQYF
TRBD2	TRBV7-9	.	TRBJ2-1	TGTGCCAGCAGCTTATGGGGCGGGAGCTCCTACAATGAGCAGTTCTTC	CASSLWGGSSYNEQFF
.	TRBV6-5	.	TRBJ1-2	TGTGCCAGCAGCTCCCAGGGCATCGGAGCGGGCTACACCTTC	CASSSQGIGAGYTF
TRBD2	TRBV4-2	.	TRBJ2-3	TGTGCCAGCAGCCAAGATCGGCTAGCGGGAGTTGGCACAGATACGCAGTATTTT	CASSQDRLAGVGTDTQYF
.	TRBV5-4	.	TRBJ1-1	TGTGCCAGCAGCTCGAGGACATGGAACACTGAAGCTTTCTTT	CASSSRTWNTEAFF
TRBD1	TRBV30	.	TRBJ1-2	TGTGCCAGACAGGGCTATGGCTACACCTTC	CARQGYGYTF
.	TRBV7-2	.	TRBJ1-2	TGTGCCAGCAGCTCTCTCCGGAACTATGGCTACACCTTC	CASSSLRNYGYTF
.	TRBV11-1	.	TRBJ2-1	TGTGCCAGCAGCTCAAGGGGTGAGCAGTTCTTC	CASSSRGEQFF
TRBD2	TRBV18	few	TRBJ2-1	TGTGCCAGCTCACCACAACTAGCGGGAGGAAACAATGAGCAGTTCTTC	CASSPQLAGGNNEQFF
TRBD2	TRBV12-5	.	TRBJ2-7	TGTGCTAGTGGTTTGGTACTCCGGTGTCTCCTCCAACTAGCGGGAGTTCTCTACGAGCAGTACTTC	CASGLVLRCLLQLAGVLYEQYF
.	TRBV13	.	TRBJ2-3	TGTGCCAGCAGCTTAGACCGAGTCACAGATACGCAGTATTTT	CASSLDRVTDTQYF
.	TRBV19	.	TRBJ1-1	TGTGCCAGTAGTATAGATCGGGGGGGCACTGAAGCTTTCTTT	CASSIDRGGTEAFF
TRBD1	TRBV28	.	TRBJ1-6	TGTGCCAGCAGAACGACAGGGGTCCCCTATAATTCACCCCTCCACTTT	CASRTTGVPYNSPLHF
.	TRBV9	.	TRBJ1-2	TGTGCCAGCAGCTTCGGACAGAACTATGGCTACACCTTC	CASSFGQNYGYTF
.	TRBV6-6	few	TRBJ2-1	TGTGCCACCCTTAGCTCCTACAATGAGCAGTTCTTC	CATLSSYNEQFF
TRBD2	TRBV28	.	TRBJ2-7	TGTGCCAGCAGTTTATGGGCTAGCGGGCCCCACGAGCAGTACTTC	CASSLWASGPHEQYF
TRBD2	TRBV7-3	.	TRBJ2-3	TGTGCCAGCAGCTCGCTAGCGGGAGAGGGTACGCAGTATTTT	CASSSLAGEGTQYF
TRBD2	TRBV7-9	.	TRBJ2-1	TGTGCCAGCCGTACTGGACTAGCCGGGTACAATGAGCAGTTCTTC	CASRTGLAGYNEQFF
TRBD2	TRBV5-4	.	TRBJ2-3	TGTGCCAGTAGCGGGAGGGCACCAGATACGCAGTATTTT	CASSGRAPDTQYF
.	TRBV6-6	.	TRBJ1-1	TGTGCCAGCATCATGACGGGAAACACTGAAGCTTTCTTT	CASIMTGNTEAFF
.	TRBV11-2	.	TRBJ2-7	TGTGCCAGCAGCTTAGATGGCGGGGTAGCGGACCGTTACGAGCAGTACTTC	CASSLDGGVADRYEQYF
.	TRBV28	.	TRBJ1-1	TGTGCCAGCTTTGGACAGCTGAACACTGAAGCTTTCTTT	CASFGQLNTEAFF
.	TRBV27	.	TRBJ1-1	TGTGCCAGCAGCCTCGCCAGGGGCCCCACTGAAGCTTTCTTT	CASSLARGPTEAFF
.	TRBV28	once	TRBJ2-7	TGTGCCAGCAGTTTAGATTCCGAGAACTACGAGCAGTACTTC	CASSLDSENYEQYF
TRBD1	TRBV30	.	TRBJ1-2	TGTGCCTGGAGTGAAGGACAGGGGCATGGCTACACCTTC	CAWSEGQGHGYTF
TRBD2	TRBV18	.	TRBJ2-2	TGTGCCAGCTCACCACTCCCTAGCGGATATAACGTGAACACCGGGGAGCTGTTTTTT	CASSPLPSGYNVNTGELFF
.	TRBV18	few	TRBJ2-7	TGTGCCAGCTCACCGTTACAGGGCGAGCAGTACTTC	CASSPLQGEQYF
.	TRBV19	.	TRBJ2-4	TGTGCCAGTAGTCCCCTCCCCAGCGGACTGGGCATTCAGTACTTC	CASSPLPSGLGIQYF
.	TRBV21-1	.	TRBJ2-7	TGTGCCAGCAGCAAAGGGAGGGCCCCCTACGAGCAGTACTTC	CASSKGRAPYEQYF
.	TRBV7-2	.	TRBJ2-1	TGTGCCAGCAGCCCCCGGGAGCGCCTAGGGGTGGATGAGCAGTTCTTC	CASSPRERLGVDEQFF
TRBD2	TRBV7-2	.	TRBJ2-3	TGTGCCAGCAGCTTGCCTAGCGGGAGGGCAGATACGCAGTATTTT	CASSLPSGRADTQYF
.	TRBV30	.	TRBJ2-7	TGTGCCTGGAAGCTCCCTAGCGACTCCTACGAGCAGTACTTC	CAWKLPSDSYEQYF
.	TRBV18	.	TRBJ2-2	TGTGCCAGCTCCGTTAGCTTGGACACCGGGGAGCTGTTTTTT	CASSVSLDTGELFF
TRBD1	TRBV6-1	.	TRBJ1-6	TGTGCCAGCAGTGAGGGACAGGGGCTTTCACCCCTCCACTTT	CASSEGQGLSPLHF
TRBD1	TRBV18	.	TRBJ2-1	TGTGCCAGCTCACCGGACAGGGGAAGATGGTACAATGAGCAGTTCTTC	CASSPDRGRWYNEQFF
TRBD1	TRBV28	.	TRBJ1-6	TGTGCCAGCACAACAGGGGGGAATTCACCCCTCCACTTT	CASTTGGNSPLHF
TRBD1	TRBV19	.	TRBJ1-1	TGTGCCAGTAGTATAGGACCGGGACAGGGAGGCGAAGCTTTCTTT	CASSIGPGQGGEAFF
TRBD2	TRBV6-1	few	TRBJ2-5	TGTGCCAGCAGTGCAGGACTAGCGGTCGCTCTGGAAGAGACCCAGTACTTC	CASSAGLAVALEETQYF
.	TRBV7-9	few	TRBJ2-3	TGTGCCAGCAGCTTAGGTCGCAGGGATTCAGATACGCAGTATTTT	CASSLGRRDSDTQYF
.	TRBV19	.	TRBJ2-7	TGTGCCAGTAGTATTGTCAAGGAGGAGACGGCCTACGAGCAGTACTTC	CASSIVKEETAYEQYF
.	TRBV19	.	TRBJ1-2	TGTGCCAGTAGTGGTCGGACAGCTCTGCAGGTCGACTATGGCTACACCTTC	CASSGRTALQVDYGYTF
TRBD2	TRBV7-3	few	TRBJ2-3	TGTGCCAGCAGCTTATACCCCTGGACTAGCGGCCCCACAGATACGCAGTATTTT	CASSLYPWTSGPTDTQYF
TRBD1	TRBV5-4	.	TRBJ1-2	TGTGCCAGCAGCTTGGGGACAGGGGTTGGCTACACCTTC	CASSLGTGVGYTF
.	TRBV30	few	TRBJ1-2	TGTGCCTGGTATAGGCGGGGGCAATTGACGTATGGCTACACCTTC	CAWYRRGQLTYGYTF